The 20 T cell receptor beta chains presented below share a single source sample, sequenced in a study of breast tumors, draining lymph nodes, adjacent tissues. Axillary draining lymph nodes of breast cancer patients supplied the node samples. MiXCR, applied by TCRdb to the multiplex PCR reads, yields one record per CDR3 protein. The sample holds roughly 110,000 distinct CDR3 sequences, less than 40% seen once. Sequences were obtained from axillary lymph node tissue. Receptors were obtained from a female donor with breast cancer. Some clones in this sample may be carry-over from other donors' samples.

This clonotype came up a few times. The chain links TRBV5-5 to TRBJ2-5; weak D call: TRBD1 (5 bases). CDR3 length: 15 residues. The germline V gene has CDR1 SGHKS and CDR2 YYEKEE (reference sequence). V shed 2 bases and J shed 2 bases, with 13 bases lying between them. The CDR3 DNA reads TGTGCCAGCAGCTTACCGACAGCCCCTCAAGAGACCCAGTACTTC. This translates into CASSLPTAPQETQYF.

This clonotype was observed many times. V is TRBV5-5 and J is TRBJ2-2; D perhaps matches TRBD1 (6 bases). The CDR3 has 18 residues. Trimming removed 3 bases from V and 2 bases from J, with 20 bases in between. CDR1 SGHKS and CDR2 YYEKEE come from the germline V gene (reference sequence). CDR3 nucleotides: TGTGCCAGCAGCTCCCGGGACACGACGTTAGTTAACACCGGGGAGCTGTTTTTT. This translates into CASSSRDTTLVNTGELFF.

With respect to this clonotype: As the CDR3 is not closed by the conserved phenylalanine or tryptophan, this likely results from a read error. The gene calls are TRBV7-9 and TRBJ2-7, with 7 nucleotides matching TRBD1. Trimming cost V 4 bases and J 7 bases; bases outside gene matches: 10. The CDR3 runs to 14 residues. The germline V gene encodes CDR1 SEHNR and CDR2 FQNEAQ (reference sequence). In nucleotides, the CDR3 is TGTGCCAGCAGCTGGATGACAGGGCATCATGAGCAGTACCTC. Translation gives CASSWMTGHHEQYL.

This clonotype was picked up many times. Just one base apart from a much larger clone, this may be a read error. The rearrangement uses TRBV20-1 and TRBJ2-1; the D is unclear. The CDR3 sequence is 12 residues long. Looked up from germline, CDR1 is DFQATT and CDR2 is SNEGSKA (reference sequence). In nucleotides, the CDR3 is TGCAGTGCTAGAGATGGATACAATGAGCCGTTCTTC. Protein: CSARDGYNEPFF.

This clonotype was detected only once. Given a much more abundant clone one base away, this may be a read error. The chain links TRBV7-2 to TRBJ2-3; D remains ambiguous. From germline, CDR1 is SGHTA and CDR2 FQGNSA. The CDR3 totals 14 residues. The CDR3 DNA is TGTGCCAGCAGCGCAGGTACGGTCACAGATGCGCAGTATTTT. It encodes CASSAGTVTDAQYF.

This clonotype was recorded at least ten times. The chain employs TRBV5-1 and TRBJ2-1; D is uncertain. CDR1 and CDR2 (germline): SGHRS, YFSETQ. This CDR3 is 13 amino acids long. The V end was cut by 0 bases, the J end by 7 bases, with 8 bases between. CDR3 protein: CASSLGGSNEQFF. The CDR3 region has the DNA TGCGCCAGCAGCTTGGGAGGTTCGAATGAGCAGTTCTTC.

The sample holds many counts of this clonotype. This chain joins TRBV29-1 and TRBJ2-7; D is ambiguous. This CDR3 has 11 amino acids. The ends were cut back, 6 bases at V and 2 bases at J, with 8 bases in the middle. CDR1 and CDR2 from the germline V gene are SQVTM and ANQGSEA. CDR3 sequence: CSVWVPYEQYF. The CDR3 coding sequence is TGCAGCGTCTGGGTCCCCTACGAGCAGTACTTC.

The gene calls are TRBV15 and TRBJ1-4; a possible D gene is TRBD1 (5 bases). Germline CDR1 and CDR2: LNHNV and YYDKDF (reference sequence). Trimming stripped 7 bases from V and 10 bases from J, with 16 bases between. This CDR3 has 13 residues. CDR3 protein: CATTGHLGGKLFF. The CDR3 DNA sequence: TGTGCCACCACCGGACACTTGGGGGGAAAACTGTTTTTT.

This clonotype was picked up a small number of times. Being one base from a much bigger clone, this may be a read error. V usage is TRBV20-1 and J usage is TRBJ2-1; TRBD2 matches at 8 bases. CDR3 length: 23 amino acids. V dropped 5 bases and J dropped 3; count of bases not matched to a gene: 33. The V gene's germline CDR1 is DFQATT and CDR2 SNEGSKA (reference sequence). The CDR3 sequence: CSAGKYRITTGGALPANYNEQFF. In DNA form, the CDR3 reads TGCAGTGCTGGAAAATACCGAATCACTACCGGGGGGGCGCTCCCCGCTAACTACAATGAGCAGTTCTTC.

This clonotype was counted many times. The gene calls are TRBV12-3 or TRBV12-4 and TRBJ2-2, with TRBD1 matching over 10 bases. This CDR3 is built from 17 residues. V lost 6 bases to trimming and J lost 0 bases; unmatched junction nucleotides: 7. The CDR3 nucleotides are TGTGCCAGCAGCCGACAGGGGGCCATTGCGAACACCGGGGAGCTGTTTTTT. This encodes CASSRQGAIANTGELFF.

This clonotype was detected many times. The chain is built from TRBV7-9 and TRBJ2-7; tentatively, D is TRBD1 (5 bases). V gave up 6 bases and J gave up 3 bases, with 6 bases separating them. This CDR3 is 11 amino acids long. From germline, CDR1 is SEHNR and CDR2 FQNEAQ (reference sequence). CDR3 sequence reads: CASSRGYEQYF. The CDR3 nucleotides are TGTGCCAGCAGTAGGGGCTACGAGCAGTACTTC.

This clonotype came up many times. The CDR3 region is CASSPSEVGVYNSPLHF. In DNA, the CDR3 is TGTGCCAGCAGCCCGAGCGAAGTGGGCGTCTATAATTCACCCCTCCACTTT. The chain joins TRBV7-2 to TRBJ1-6; unclear D gene. The ends were cut back, 5 bases at V and 3 bases at J, with 17 bases in the middle. CDR1 is SGHTA, CDR2 FQGNSA, per germline. The length of the CDR3 is 17 residues.

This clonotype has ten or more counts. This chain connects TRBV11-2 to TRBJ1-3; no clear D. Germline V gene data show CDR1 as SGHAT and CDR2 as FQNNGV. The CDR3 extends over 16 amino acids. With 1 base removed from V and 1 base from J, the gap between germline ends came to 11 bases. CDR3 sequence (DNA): TGTGCCAGCAGCTTAGTCCTCGGGTCGTCTGGAAACACCATATATTTT. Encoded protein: CASSLVLGSSGNTIYF.

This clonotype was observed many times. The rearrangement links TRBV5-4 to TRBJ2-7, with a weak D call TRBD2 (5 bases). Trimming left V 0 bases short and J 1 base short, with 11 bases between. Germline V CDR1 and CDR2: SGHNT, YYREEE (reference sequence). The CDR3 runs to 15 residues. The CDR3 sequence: CASSLVAGASYEQYF. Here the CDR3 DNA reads TGTGCCAGCAGCTTGGTGGCGGGCGCATCCTACGAGCAGTACTTC.

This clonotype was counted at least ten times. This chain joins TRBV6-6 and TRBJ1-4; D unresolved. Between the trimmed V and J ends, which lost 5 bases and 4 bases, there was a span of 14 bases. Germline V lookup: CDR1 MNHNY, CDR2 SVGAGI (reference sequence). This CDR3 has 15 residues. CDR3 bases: TGTGCCAGCAGTGACCCACCCCCACGTAATGAAAAACTGTTTTTT. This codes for CASSDPPPRNEKLFF.

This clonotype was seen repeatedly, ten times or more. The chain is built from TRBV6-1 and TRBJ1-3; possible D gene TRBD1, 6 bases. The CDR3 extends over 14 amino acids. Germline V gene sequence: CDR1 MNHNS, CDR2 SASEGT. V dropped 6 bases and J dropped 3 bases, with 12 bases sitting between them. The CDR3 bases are TGTGCCAGCAGCTTACAGGGAGGTGGAAACACCATATATTTT. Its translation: CASSLQGGGNTIYF.

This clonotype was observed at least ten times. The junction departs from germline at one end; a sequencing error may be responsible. DNA for the CDR3: TGTGCCAGCAGTTACTCTCCGGGACTAGCTATCTTC. Encoded protein: CASSYSPGLAIF. The chain employs TRBV6-6 and TRBJ2-1; 9 bases fit TRBD2. The germline gives CDR1 MNHNY, CDR2 SVGAGI (reference sequence). The CDR3 has 12 amino acids.

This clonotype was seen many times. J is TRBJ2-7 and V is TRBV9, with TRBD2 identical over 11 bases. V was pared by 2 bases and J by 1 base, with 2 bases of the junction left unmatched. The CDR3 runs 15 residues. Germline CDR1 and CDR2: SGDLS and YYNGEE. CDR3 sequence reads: CASSVGTSGSYEQYF. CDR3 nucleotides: TGTGCCAGCAGCGTGGGGACTAGCGGATCCTACGAGCAGTACTTC.

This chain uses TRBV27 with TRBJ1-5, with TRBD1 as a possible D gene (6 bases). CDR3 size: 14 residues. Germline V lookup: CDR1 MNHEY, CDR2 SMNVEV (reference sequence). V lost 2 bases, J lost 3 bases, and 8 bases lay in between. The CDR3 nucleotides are TGTGCCAGCAGTTTAACAGGGCCCAATCAGCCCCAGCATTTT. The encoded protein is CASSLTGPNQPQHF.

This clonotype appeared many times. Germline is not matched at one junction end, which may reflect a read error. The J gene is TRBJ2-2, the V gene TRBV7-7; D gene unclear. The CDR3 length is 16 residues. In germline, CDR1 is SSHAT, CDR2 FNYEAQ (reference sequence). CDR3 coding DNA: TGTGCTAGCAGCTTATTCCCGGTGGGGTATACCGGGGAGCTGTTTTTT. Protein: CASSLFPVGYTGELFF.